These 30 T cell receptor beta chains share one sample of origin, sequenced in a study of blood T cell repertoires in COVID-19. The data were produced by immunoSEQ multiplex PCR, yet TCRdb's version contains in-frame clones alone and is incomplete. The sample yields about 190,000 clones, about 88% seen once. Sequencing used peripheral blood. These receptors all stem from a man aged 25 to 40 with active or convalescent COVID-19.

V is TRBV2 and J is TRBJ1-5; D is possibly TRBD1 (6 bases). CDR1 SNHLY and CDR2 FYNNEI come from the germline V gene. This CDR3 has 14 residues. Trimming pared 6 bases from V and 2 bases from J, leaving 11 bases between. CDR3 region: CASRVRQGNQPQHF. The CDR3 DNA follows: TGTGCCAGCAGGGTACGACAGGGCAATCAGCCCCAGCATTTT.

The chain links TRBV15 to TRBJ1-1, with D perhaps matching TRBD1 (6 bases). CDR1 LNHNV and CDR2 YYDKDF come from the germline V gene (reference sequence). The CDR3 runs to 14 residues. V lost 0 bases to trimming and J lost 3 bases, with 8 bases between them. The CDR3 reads CATSRDQGYTEAFF. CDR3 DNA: TGTGCCACCAGCAGAGATCAGGGGTACACTGAAGCTTTCTTT.

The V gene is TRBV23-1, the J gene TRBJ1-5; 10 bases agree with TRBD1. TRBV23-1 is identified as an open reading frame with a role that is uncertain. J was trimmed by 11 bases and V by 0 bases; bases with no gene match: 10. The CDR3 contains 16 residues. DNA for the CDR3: TGCGCCAGCAGTCAATCCGGACCGGGACAGGGGATGGCCCAGCATTTT. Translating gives CASSQSGPGQGMAQHF.

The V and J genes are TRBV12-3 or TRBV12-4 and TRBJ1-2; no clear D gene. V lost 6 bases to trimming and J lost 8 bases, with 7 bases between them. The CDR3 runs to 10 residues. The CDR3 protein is CASSEGGYTF. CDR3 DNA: TGTGCCAGCAGCGAGGGCGGCTACACCTTC.

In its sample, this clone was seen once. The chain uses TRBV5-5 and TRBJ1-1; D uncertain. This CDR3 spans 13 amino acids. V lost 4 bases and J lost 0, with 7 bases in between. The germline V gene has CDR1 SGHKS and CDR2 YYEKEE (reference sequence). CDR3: CASSPGVNTEAFF. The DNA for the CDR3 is TGTGCCAGCAGCCCGGGAGTGAACACTGAAGCTTTCTTT.

The CDR3 loop is CASSFLGSSYNEQFF. The DNA of the CDR3 is TGCGCCAGCAGCTTCTTGGGGAGCTCCTACAATGAGCAGTTCTTC. The chain combines TRBV4-1 with TRBJ2-1, with a weak D call TRBD2 (5 bases). Germline V lookup: CDR1 MGHRA, CDR2 YSYEKL. Trimming removed 5 bases at V and 0 bases at J, with 11 bases between. CDR3 length: 15 amino acids.

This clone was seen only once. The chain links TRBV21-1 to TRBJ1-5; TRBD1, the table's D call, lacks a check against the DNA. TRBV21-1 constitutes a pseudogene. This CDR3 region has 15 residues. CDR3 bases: TGTGCCAGCAGCACCGGCAGGGGCCGAAATCAGCCCCAGCATTTT. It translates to CASSTGRGRNQPQHF.

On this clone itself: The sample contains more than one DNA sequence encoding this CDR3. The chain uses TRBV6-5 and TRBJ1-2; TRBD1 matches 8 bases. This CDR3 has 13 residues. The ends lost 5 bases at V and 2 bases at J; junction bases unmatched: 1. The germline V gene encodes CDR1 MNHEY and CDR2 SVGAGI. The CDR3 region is CASSRTGNYGYTF. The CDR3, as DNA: TGTGCCAGCAGTCGGACAGGGAACTATGGCTACACCTTC.

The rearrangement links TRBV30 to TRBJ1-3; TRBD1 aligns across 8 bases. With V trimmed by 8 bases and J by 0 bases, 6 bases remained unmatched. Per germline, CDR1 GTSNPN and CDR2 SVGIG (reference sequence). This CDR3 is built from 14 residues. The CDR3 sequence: CASHRGSSGNTIYF. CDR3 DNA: TGTGCCAGCCACAGGGGGTCCTCTGGAAACACCATATATTTT.

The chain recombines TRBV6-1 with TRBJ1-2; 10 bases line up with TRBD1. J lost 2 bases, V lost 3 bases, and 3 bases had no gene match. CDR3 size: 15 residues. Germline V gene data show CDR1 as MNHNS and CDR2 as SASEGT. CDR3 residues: CASSDRGQGNYGYTF. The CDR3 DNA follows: TGTGCCAGCAGTGATCGGGGACAGGGGAACTATGGCTACACCTTC.

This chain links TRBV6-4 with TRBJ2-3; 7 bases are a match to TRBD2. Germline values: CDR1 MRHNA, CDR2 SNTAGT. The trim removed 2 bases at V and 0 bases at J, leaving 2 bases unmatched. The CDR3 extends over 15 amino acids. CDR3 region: CASSDRGESTDTQYF. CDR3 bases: TGTGCCAGCAGTGACCGGGGGGAGAGCACAGATACGCAGTATTTT.

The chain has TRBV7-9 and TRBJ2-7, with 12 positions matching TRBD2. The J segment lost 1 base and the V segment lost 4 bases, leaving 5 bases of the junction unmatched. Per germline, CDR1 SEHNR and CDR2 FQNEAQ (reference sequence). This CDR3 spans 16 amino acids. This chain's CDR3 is CASSSLAGGPSYEQYV. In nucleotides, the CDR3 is TGTGCCAGCAGCTCCCTAGCGGGGGGGCCGTCCTACGAGCAGTACGTC.

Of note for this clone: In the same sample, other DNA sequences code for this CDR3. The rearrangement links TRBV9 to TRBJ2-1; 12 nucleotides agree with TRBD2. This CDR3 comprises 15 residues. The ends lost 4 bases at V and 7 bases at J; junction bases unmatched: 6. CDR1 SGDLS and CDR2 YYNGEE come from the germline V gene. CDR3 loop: CASSPRLAGVNEQFF. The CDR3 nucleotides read TGTGCCAGCAGCCCCCGACTAGCGGGGGTGAATGAGCAGTTCTTC.

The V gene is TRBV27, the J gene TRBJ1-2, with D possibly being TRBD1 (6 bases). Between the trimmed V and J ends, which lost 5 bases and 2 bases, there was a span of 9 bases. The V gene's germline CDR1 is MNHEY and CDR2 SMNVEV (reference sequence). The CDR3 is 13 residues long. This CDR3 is CASSPTGNYGYTF. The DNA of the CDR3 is TGTGCCAGCAGTCCTACAGGGAACTATGGCTACACCTTC.

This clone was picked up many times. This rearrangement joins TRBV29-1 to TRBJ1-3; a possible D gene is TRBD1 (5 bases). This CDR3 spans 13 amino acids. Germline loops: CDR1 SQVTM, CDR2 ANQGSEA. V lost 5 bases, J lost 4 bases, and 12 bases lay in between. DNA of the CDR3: TGCAGCGTTATGGGGCAGGGAGGAAACACCATATATTTT. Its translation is CSVMGQGGNTIYF.

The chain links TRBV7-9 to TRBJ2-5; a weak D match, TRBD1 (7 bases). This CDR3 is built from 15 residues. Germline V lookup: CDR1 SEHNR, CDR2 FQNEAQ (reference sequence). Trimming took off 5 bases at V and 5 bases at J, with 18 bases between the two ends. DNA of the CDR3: TGTGCCAGCAGCCTGAGACAGGGAGGTCAGGAGACCCAGTACTTC. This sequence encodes CASSLRQGGQETQYF.

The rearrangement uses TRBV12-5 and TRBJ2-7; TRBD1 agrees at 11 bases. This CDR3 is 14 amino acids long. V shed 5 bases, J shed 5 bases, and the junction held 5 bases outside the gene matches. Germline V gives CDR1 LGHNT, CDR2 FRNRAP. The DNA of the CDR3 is TGTGCTAGTGGTATGGGACAGGGGGGTGACGAGCAGTACTTC. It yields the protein CASGMGQGGDEQYF.

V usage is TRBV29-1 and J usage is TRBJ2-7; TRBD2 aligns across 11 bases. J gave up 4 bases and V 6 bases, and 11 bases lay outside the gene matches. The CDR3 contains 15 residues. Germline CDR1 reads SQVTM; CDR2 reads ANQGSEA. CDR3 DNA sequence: TGCAGCGTCCTAACGTCTAGCGGGAGGAGGTACGAGCAGTACTTC. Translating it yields CSVLTSSGRRYEQYF.

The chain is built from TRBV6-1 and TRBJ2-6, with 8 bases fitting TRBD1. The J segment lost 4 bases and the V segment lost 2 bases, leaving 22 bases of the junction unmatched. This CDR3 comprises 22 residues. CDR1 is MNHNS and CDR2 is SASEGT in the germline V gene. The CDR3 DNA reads TGTGCCAGCAGTGAAATGGGCGGGTGGTCAATCGCAGGGGGCATGGGGGCCAACGTCCTGACTTTC. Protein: CASSEMGGWSIAGGMGANVLTF.

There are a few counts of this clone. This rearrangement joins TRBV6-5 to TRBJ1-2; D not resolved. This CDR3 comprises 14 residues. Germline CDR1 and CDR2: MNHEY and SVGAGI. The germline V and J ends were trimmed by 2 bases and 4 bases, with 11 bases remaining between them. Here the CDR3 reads CASSYGGHGYGYTF. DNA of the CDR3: TGTGCCAGCAGTTACGGCGGGCACGGCTATGGCTACACCTTC.

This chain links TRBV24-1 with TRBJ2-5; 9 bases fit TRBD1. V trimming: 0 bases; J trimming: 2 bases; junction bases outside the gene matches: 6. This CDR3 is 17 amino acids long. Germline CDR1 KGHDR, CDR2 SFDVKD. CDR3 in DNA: TGTGCCACCAGTGATTTGTTTGGCGGACAGGGGCAAGAGACCCAGTACTTC. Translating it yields CATSDLFGGQGQETQYF.

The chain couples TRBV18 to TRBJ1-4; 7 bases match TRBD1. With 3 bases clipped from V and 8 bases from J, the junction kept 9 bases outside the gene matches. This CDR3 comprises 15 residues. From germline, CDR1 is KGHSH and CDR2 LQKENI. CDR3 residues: CASSPLQGNWEKLFF. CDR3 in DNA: TGTGCCAGCTCACCCTTACAGGGGAATTGGGAAAAACTGTTTTTT.

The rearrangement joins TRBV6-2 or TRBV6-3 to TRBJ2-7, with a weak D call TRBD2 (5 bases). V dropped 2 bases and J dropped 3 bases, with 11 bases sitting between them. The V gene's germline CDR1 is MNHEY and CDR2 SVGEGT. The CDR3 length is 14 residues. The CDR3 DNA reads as TGTGCCAGCAGTTACGGGTCGGGGTTCTACGAGCAGTACGTC. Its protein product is CASSYGSGFYEQYV.

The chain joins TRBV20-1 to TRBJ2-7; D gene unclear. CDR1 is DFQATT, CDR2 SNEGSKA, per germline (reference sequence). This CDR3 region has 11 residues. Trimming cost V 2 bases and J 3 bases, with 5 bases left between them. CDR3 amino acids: CSARSNYEQYF. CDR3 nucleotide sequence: TGCAGTGCTAGATCCAACTACGAGCAGTACTTC.

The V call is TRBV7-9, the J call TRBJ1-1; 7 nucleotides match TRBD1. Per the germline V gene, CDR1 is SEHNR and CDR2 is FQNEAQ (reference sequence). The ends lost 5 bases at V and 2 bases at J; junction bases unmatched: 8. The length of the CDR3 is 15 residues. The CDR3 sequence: CASSRRTGDNTEAFF. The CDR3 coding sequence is TGTGCCAGCAGCCGTCGGACAGGCGACAACACTGAAGCTTTCTTT.

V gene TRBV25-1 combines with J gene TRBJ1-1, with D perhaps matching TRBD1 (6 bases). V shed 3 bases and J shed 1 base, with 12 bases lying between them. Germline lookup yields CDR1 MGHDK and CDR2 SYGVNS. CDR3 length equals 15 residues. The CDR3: CASSDVSRGNTEAFF. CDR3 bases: TGTGCCAGCAGTGACGTAAGCAGGGGGAACACTGAAGCTTTCTTT.

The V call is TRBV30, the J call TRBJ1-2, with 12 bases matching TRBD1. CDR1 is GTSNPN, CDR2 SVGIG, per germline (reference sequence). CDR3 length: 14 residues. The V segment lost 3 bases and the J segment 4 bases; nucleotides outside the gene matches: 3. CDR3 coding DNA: TGTGCCTGGAGCTCGGGACAGGGGGCCTATGGCTACACCTTC. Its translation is CAWSSGQGAYGYTF. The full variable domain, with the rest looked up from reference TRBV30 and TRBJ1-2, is SQTIHQWPATLVQPVGSPLSLECTVEGTSNPNLYWYRQAAGRGLQLLFYSVGIGQISSEVPQNLSASRPQDRQFILSSKKLLLSDSGFYLCAWSSGQGAYGYTFGSGTRLTVV.

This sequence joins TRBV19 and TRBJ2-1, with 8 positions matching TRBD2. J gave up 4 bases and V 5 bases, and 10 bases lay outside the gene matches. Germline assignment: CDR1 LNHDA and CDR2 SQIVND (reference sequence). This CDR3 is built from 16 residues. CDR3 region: CASSSPGSGIYNEQFF. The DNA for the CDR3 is TGTGCCAGTAGTTCCCCAGGTAGCGGGATTTACAATGAGCAGTTCTTC.

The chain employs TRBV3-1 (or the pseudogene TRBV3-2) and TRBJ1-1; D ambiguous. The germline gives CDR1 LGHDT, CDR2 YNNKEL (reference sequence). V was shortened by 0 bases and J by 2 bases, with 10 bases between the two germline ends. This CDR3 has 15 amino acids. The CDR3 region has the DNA TGTGCCAGCAGCCAAGACAAAGCGGTTAACACTGAAGCTTTCTTT. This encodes CASSQDKAVNTEAFF.

CDR3: CASSQDIGRTGNTIYF. As DNA, the CDR3 is TGTGCCAGCAGCCAAGATATCGGCAGGACTGGAAACACCATATATTTT. The gene calls are TRBV14 and TRBJ1-3; D is ambiguous. Germline CDR1 SGHDN, CDR2 FVKESK. Trimming removed 0 bases from V and 2 bases from J, with 11 bases in between. CDR3 length: 16 residues.